The TCR beta chain under discussion was sequenced for a study of T cells in Graves' hyperthyroidism and ophthalmopathy. Study-wide results and limits: Researchers found most expanded thyroid clonotypes above 0.001 in blood as well. A model using 13 V-J features told ophthalmopathy apart from stable hyperthyroidism.

Turning to this clonotype: Its antigen remains unidentified.

Amplified TCR beta CDR3 regions derived from RNA transcripts. Initially, a first-round RT-PCR of the TCR CDR3 employed the HTBI primer set. From the multiplex PCR reads, TCRdb called clonotypes with MiXCR, one entry per CDR3 protein. The data show 600,000 to 900,000 distinct CDR3 sequences, 16% seen once. CDR3 length equals 11 residues. V was trimmed by 7 bases and J by 8 bases, leaving 11 bases between them. Germline V gives CDR1 DFQATT, CDR2 SNEGSKA (reference sequence). Participants, patients aged 18 to 65, had newly diagnosed hyperthyroidism with a duration under 2 months. Isolation of PBMCs was performed on around 9.3 ml fresh peripheral blood.

The sequence was collected from a man in his late teens or twenties with Graves' hyperthyroidism. This chain uses TRBV20-1 with TRBJ1-4; D ambiguous. Sequencing used blood. The CDR3 DNA sequence: TGCAGTGTTCGGATAGAGGAAAAACTGTTTTTT. This translates into CSVRIEEKLFF.